The clone carrying this T cell receptor beta chain appeared a few times. Antigen unknown. Sorted cells reached over 95% purity in every population. The sample originates from a study of beta chain features in type 1 diabetes. Sequencing targeted expressed TCRB transcripts, as all isolated RNA had been reverse transcribed. Generated by immunoSEQ multiplex PCR, the TCRdb table keeps only in-frame clones and is missing some. The top ten hold 0.03% to 0.04% of the sample, which has about 230,000 clones, 9.6% seen once. Points from the study as a whole: Patients with type 1 diabetes showed fewer VDJ junction insertions and more deletions. cDNA-based sequencing might over-represent cells highly expressing TCR. Within patients, naive, central memory and Treg TCRB repertoires seemed more similar than within healthy donors.

The V gene end was trimmed by 7 bases and the J gene end by 2 bases; junction bases not matched to a gene: 3. The CDR3 covers 13 residues. Germline assignment: CDR1 MNHEY and CDR2 SVGAGI. The rearrangement links TRBV6-5 to TRBJ1-2; 8 bases map to TRBD1. Sequences were obtained from naive CD4+ T cells from blood. The receptor was isolated from a woman aged 18 to 35 in good health. CDR3 amino acids: CASTRTGNYGYTF. CDR3 DNA: TGTGCCAGCACCAGGACAGGGAACTATGGCTACACCTTC.